This TCR beta chain was retrieved from a study of control samples from healthy donors and cancer patients. V lost 11 bases to trimming and J lost 4 bases, with 12 bases between them. The CDR3 runs to 11 residues. Germline V lookup: CDR1 MNHEY, CDR2 SMNVEV (reference sequence). Sequencing used immunoSEQ multiplex PCR; TCRdb keeps in-frame clones, though not all of them. The sample records around 120,000 clones, approximately 90% being singletons. This TCR came from a woman aged 18-35 years in good health. The chain has TRBV27 and TRBJ2-7; D perhaps matches TRBD1 (6 bases). The sequenced sample was blood. The CDR3 sequence is CASRRGYEQYF. CDR3 bases: TGTGCCTCTCGCAGGGGATACGAGCAGTACTTC.